The 19 T cell receptor beta chains below were found in one sample sequenced in a study of PD-L1 blockade in urothelial cancer. Method: immunoSEQ multiplex PCR; TCRdb's copy keeps in-frame clones and lacks some. The sample shows about 91,000 clones, approximately 87% of them seen only once. Sample time point: peripheral blood 6 weeks after treatment start. Sequenced material: PBMCs, taken around atezolizumab (anti-PD-L1) treatment. These receptors originate from a man aged 65-85 years with urothelial cancer.

In this sample, this clone turned up a few times. This chain uses TRBV7-3 with TRBJ2-1, with 12 bases fitting TRBD2. Germline V gene data show CDR1 as SGHTA and CDR2 as FQGTGA. This CDR3 comprises 16 residues. Trimming took 3 bases from V and 4 from J; bases not matched to a gene: 4. CDR3 bases: TGTGCCAGCAGCTTTTCCGGGACTAGCGGGTACAATGAGCAGTTCTTC. Residues: CASSFSGTSGYNEQFF.

This clone has only one observation. The CDR3 protein is CASNWGRLGNNEQFF. The CDR3 DNA is TGTGCCAGCAATTGGGGGCGACTGGGGAACAATGAGCAGTTCTTC. The V gene is TRBV6-1, the J gene TRBJ2-1, with D possibly being TRBD1 (6 bases). Deletions cut 7 bases from V and 5 bases from J, with 18 bases between. The CDR3 consists of 15 residues. The germline V gene has CDR1 MNHNS and CDR2 SASEGT.

The chain has TRBV5-1 and TRBJ1-5, with D possibly matching TRBD1 (6 bases). Germline CDR1 and CDR2: SGHRS and YFSETQ. V was trimmed by 1 base and J by 7 bases, leaving 9 bases between them. The CDR3 sequence is 13 residues long. The CDR3 sequence: CASSLSGVQPQHF. The CDR3 DNA is TGCGCCAGCAGCTTGTCAGGGGTCCAGCCCCAGCATTTT.

The chain employs TRBV6-5 and TRBJ2-7; 8 bases are a match to TRBD1. This CDR3 has 14 amino acids. Germline-derived CDR1 and CDR2 are MNHEY and SVGAGI. Trimming at V came to 5 bases and at J to 9 bases, leaving 12 bases not matched to a gene. The CDR3 is CASSLDRAPRVQYF. The CDR3 region has the DNA TGTGCCAGCAGTCTGGACAGGGCCCCTCGAGTGCAGTACTTC.

This sequence joins TRBV2 and TRBJ1-1; TRBD1 matches 10 bases. Germline lookup yields CDR1 SNHLY and CDR2 FYNNEI. J was trimmed by 7 bases and V by 4 bases; bases with no gene match: 6. This CDR3 spans 14 amino acids. The CDR3 DNA reads TGTGCCAGCAGTGGACAGGGGGCGCGGGGTGAAGCTTTCTTT. This codes for CASSGQGARGEAFF.

This clone was detected only a few times. The J gene is TRBJ1-2, the V gene TRBV5-1; 7 bases are a match to TRBD1. CDR3 size: 14 residues. The V gene's germline CDR1 is SGHRS and CDR2 YFSETQ. V shed 4 bases, J shed 9 bases, and the junction held 12 bases outside the gene matches. The CDR3, as DNA: TGCGCCAGCAGCCCGGTGGGACAGCGTATGAGCTACACCTTC. Translated, it gives CASSPVGQRMSYTF.

V usage is TRBV2 and J usage is TRBJ2-1; 7 nucleotides match TRBD2. This CDR3 contains 14 residues. The V gene end was trimmed by 6 bases and the J gene end by 3 bases; junction bases not matched to a gene: 5. The germline V gene has CDR1 SNHLY and CDR2 FYNNEI. The CDR3 sequence: CASSSTSVYNEQFF. CDR3 coding DNA: TGTGCCAGCAGCTCCACTAGCGTCTACAATGAGCAGTTCTTC. Complete variable domain (other parts from reference TRBV2 and TRBJ2-1): EPEVTQTPSHQVTQMGQEVILRCVPISNHLYFYWYRQILGQKVEFLVSFYNNEISEKSEIFDDQFSVERPDGSNFTLKIRSTKLEDSAMYFCASSSTSVYNEQFFGPGTRLTVL.

Here the CDR3 DNA reads TGTGCCAGCAGCTTTGGACTAGATACGCAGTATTTT. Translation gives CASSFGLDTQYF. V gene TRBV7-9 combines with J gene TRBJ2-3; D might be TRBD2 (5 bases). Germline values: CDR1 SEHNR, CDR2 FQNEAQ (reference sequence). V was trimmed by 3 bases and J by 5 bases, leaving 6 bases between them. The CDR3 extends over 12 amino acids.

The J gene is TRBJ2-3, the V gene TRBV7-9, with a weak D call TRBD2 (5 bases). V lost 1 base, J lost 5 bases, and 7 bases lay in between. Germline CDR1 and CDR2: SEHNR and FQNEAQ (reference sequence). CDR3 size: 13 residues. CDR3 DNA: TGTGCCAGCAGCTTAGACGGGGTAGATACGCAGTATTTT. Translation gives CASSLDGVDTQYF.

This clone is a singleton in its sample. This chain uses TRBV9 with TRBJ1-3; tentatively, D is TRBD1 (6 bases). Trimming took 2 bases from V and 0 from J, leaving 9 bases between them. CDR1 is SGDLS, CDR2 YYNGEE, per germline. The CDR3 totals 15 residues. CDR3 nucleotides: TGTGCCAGCAGCGTTGGACAGAGCTCTGGAAACACCATATATTTT. It yields the protein CASSVGQSSGNTIYF.

The rearrangement uses TRBV19 and TRBJ2-2; a weak D match, TRBD1 (6 bases). Germline V gene sequence: CDR1 LNHDA, CDR2 SQIVND (reference sequence). The length of the CDR3 is 12 residues. Trimming took off 9 bases at V and 7 bases at J, with 12 bases between the two ends. CDR3 region: CASQGPRGELFF. Here the CDR3 DNA reads TGTGCCAGCCAGGGGCCCCGCGGGGAGCTGTTTTTT.

The chain combines TRBV6-5 with TRBJ2-1; D gene ambiguous. Trimming took 2 bases from V and 7 from J, leaving 9 bases between them. Per germline, CDR1 MNHEY and CDR2 SVGAGI. The CDR3 is made up of 13 amino acids. The CDR3 DNA reads as TGTGCCAGCAGTTACCGAGAGTCTAATGAGCAGTTCTTC. It is translated as CASSYRESNEQFF.

The chain joins TRBV11-3 to TRBJ1-1, with a weak D call TRBD1 (6 bases). CDR3 length: 13 amino acids. Between the trimmed V and J ends, which lost 8 bases and 3 bases, there was a span of 13 bases. Germline-derived CDR1 and CDR2 are SGHNT and YENEEA. The CDR3, as DNA: TGTGCCAGCGGGCAGGGGTGGGACACTGAAGCTTTCTTT. Protein sequence: CASGQGWDTEAFF.

This chain uses TRBV6-1 with TRBJ1-1, with TRBD1 matching over 7 bases. CDR1 and CDR2 (germline): MNHNS, SASEGT. There are 15 residues in the CDR3. V trimming: 6 bases; J trimming: 0 bases; junction bases outside the gene matches: 7. The CDR3 region is CASSVWGQMNTEAFF. Written as DNA, the CDR3 is TGTGCCAGCAGCGTCTGGGGACAGATGAACACTGAAGCTTTCTTT.

This chain uses TRBV10-1 with TRBJ1-5; TRBD1 matches at 8 bases. Germline assignment: CDR1 WNHNN and CDR2 SYGVQD (reference sequence). The CDR3 runs 13 residues. V trimming: 9 bases; J trimming: 5 bases; junction bases outside the gene matches: 6. The CDR3 loop is CARDREKDQPQHF. Here the CDR3 DNA reads TGCGCCAGGGACAGGGAAAAAGATCAGCCCCAGCATTTT.

By sample share, this clone is medium-sized (0.01 to 0.1%). CDR3 sequence: CASSLGTGWNTEAFF. CDR3 nucleotides: TGTGCCAGCAGCCTTGGGACAGGATGGAACACTGAAGCTTTCTTT. The chain uses TRBV14 and TRBJ1-1; TRBD1 agrees at 8 bases. Germline V lookup: CDR1 SGHDN, CDR2 FVKESK. The CDR3 is 15 residues long. Trimming took 4 bases from V and 1 from J; bases not matched to a gene: 5.

The chain links TRBV7-3 to TRBJ2-1; the match to TRBD1 covers 8 bases. V was clipped by 3 bases and J by 2 bases; unmatched bases: 12. Germline CDR1 reads SGHTA; CDR2 reads FQGTGA. The CDR3 is made up of 18 amino acids. The CDR3 sequence: CASSFAPPQDRAYNEQFF. As DNA, the CDR3 is TGTGCCAGCAGCTTCGCCCCGCCCCAGGACAGGGCCTACAATGAGCAGTTCTTC.

V gene TRBV11-3 combines with J gene TRBJ1-2; TRBD1 agrees at 9 bases. This CDR3 spans 15 amino acids. Trimming cost V 5 bases and J 5 bases; bases outside gene matches: 9. From germline, CDR1 is SGHNT and CDR2 YENEEA. The CDR3 DNA reads TGTGCCAGCAGCCCTATCGGACAGGGGAAATATGGCTACACCTTC. Protein sequence: CASSPIGQGKYGYTF.

The CDR3 here is CASSSDRFSYNSPLHF. CDR3 in DNA: TGTGCCAGCAGTTCGGACAGGTTCTCCTATAATTCACCCCTCCACTTT. The J gene is TRBJ1-6, the V gene TRBV27; 7 bases line up with TRBD1. CDR1 MNHEY and CDR2 SMNVEV come from the germline V gene (reference sequence). J gave up 0 bases and V 4 bases, and 3 bases lay outside the gene matches. This CDR3 region has 16 residues.